This T cell receptor (beta chain) was recorded in a study of naive and memory T cell subsets. This clonotype was picked up many times. An equimolar mix of two oligonucleotides served as the beta constant-region primer for TRBC1 and TRBC2. Four rounds of PCR amplified the ligated cDNA using nested alpha and beta constant-region primers plus SP2. TCRdb recomputed calls from the UMI-ligation and nested PCR reads with MiXCR, one row per CDR3 protein. The sample contains approximately 80,000 distinct CDR3 sequences, 8% to 9.5% of which appear only once. CDR3 length: 14 amino acids. Germline assignment: CDR1 SEHNR and CDR2 FQNEAQ (reference sequence). The germline V and J ends were trimmed by 0 bases and 3 bases, with 7 bases remaining between them.

The chain carries TRBV7-9 and TRBJ2-3; D unresolved. Sequenced input: naive CD8+ T cells from blood. The source of this sequence is a human donor in good health. DNA of the CDR3: TGTGCCAGCAGCTTAGCGCTTTTGACAGATACGCAGTATTTT. Protein product: CASSLALLTDTQYF.